Below are 10 T cell receptor beta chains sequenced from a single sample in a study of blood T cells in healthy people across ages. The use of a sample-barcoded 5' primer and a J-beta primer mix characterized a second PCR of roughly 7 to 11 cycles. TCRdb reprocessed the 5' RACE reads via MiXCR and lists one record per CDR3 protein. Of around 900,000 distinct CDR3 sequences in the sample, 51% were seen once. The specimen was blood. These receptors originate from a woman aged 60-75 years in good health.

On this clonotype: A much larger clone differs from this one at a single base, so this may be a read error. The V and J genes are TRBV15 and TRBJ2-1; D is tentatively TRBD1 or TRBD2 (5 bases each). Trimming stripped 7 bases from V and 10 bases from J, with 17 bases between. CDR1 and CDR2 from the germline V gene are LNHNV and YYDKDF (reference sequence). CDR3 length: 13 amino acids. CDR3 loop: CATNQGSWGEQFF. Here the CDR3 DNA reads TGTGCCACCAACCAGGGATCGTGGGGGGAGCAGTTCTTC.

This chain joins TRBV29-1 and TRBJ2-4; 9 bases are shared with TRBD2. This CDR3 is 14 amino acids long. Per the germline V gene, CDR1 is SQVTM and CDR2 is ANQGSEA. V shed 3 bases, J shed 8 bases, and the junction held 8 bases outside the gene matches. CDR3 in amino acids: CSVEGAGGPDIQYF. In DNA, the CDR3 is TGCAGCGTTGAGGGGGCGGGAGGGCCGGACATTCAGTACTTC.

The table lists this clonotype with a few counts. V usage is TRBV29-1 and J usage is TRBJ2-5, with TRBD2 matching 7 bases. This CDR3 has 14 residues. CDR1 SQVTM and CDR2 ANQGSEA come from the germline V gene. V dropped 6 bases and J dropped 2; count of bases not matched to a gene: 9. The DNA for the CDR3 is TGCAGCGTCGAGCTTACTAGCGCACAAGAGACCCAGTACTTC. Protein product: CSVELTSAQETQYF.

The rearrangement uses TRBV4-1 and TRBJ2-7, with 10 bases that match TRBD2. The J call is uncertain, as TRBJ2-5 better fits the DNA end. The CDR3 spans 19 residues. The V gene's germline CDR1 is MGHRA and CDR2 YSYEKL. CDR3 sequence reads: CASSQDRLAGEEDRETQYF. Written as DNA, the CDR3 is TGCGCCAGCAGCCAAGATCGGCTAGCGGGAGAGGAAGATCGAGAGACCCAGTACTTC.

The chain joins TRBV9 to TRBJ2-7; 11 bases match TRBD2. This CDR3 is 15 amino acids long. V was clipped by 2 bases and J by 3 bases; unmatched bases: 4. Germline CDR1 is SGDLS and CDR2 is YYNGEE. CDR3 loop: CASSVGTSGGYEQYF. For the CDR3, the DNA is TGTGCCAGCAGCGTGGGGACTAGCGGAGGCTACGAGCAGTACTTC.

This clonotype was counted at least ten times. V is TRBV2 and J is TRBJ1-5; D may be TRBD1 (5 bases). V lost 1 base and J 5 bases, leaving 9 bases between the germline ends. This CDR3 has 14 amino acids. Germline CDR1 SNHLY, CDR2 FYNNEI. CDR3 nucleotides: TGTGCCAGCAGTGAAGAAAGGGGTTATCAGCCCCAGCATTTT. Translating it yields CASSEERGYQPQHF.

The chain is built from TRBV7-2 and TRBJ2-1; 13 positions match TRBD2. The CDR3 sequence is 15 residues long. V lost 4 bases to trimming and J lost 6 bases; unmatched junction nucleotides: 3. Germline lookup yields CDR1 SGHTA and CDR2 FQGNSA. This chain's CDR3 is CASSWGLAGSNEQFF. CDR3 bases: TGTGCCAGCAGCTGGGGACTAGCGGGATCCAATGAGCAGTTCTTC.

The gene calls are TRBV20-1 and TRBJ2-1; no clear D. This CDR3 comprises 15 residues. Between the trimmed V and J ends, which lost 0 bases and 4 bases, there was a span of 13 bases. Per the germline V gene, CDR1 is DFQATT and CDR2 is SNEGSKA (reference sequence). The CDR3: CSARDPWGNYNEQFF. The CDR3 region has the DNA TGCAGTGCTAGAGATCCTTGGGGAAATTACAATGAGCAGTTCTTC.

The chain carries TRBV5-1 and TRBJ2-1; 7 bases agree with TRBD2. This CDR3 has 14 residues. Germline CDR1 reads SGHRS; CDR2 reads YFSETQ. V shed 1 base, J shed 7 bases, and the junction held 5 bases outside the gene matches. The CDR3, as DNA: TGCGCCAGCAGCTTGTTACCTAGCGGAAATGAGCAGTTCTTC. Translating it yields CASSLLPSGNEQFF.

The chain employs TRBV7-7 and TRBJ2-7, with 9 bases that match TRBD1. From germline, CDR1 is SSHAT and CDR2 FNYEAQ (reference sequence). V lost 5 bases to trimming and J lost 3 bases; unmatched junction nucleotides: 5. This CDR3 is built from 14 residues. In DNA, the CDR3 is TGTGCCAGCAGCGCGGGACAGGGAGACTACGAGCAGTACTTC. Translated: CASSAGQGDYEQYF.